The 6 T cell receptor beta chains reported below all come from one sample, sequenced in a study of blood T cells in healthy people across ages. It was with a sample-barcoded 5' primer and a J-beta primer mix that a second PCR of roughly 7 to 12 cycles was run. Each CDR3 protein gets one entry after TCRdb re-called the 5' RACE reads with MiXCR. Among around 1,500,000 distinct CDR3 sequences listed, 28% were seen once. The sample comprised blood. Every receptor here comes from a woman aged 30 to 39 in good health.

V usage is TRBV5-5 and J usage is TRBJ1-6, with no clear D. CDR1 is SGHKS and CDR2 is YYEKEE in the germline V gene (reference sequence). V was pared by 3 bases and J by 11 bases, with 9 bases between. The CDR3 spans 12 residues. The CDR3 region has the DNA TGTGCCAGCAGCTCCAGTAAGCCACCCCTCCACTTT. Residues: CASSSSKPPLHF.

On this clonotype: A single base separates this from a much larger clone, so it may be a read error. The V gene is TRBV12-3 or TRBV12-4, the J gene TRBJ2-4; TRBD2 matches at 8 bases. TRBJ2-7 explains the end of the DNA better; the J call may be wrong. This CDR3 spans 15 amino acids. CDR3 nucleotide sequence: TGTGCCATCAGCAGGCGGGGGGTGCAGGTCTACGAGCAGTACTTC. This translates into CAISRRGVQVYEQYF.

This chain connects TRBV4-3 to TRBJ2-1, with 7 nucleotides matching TRBD2. Trimming removed 1 base from V and 8 bases from J; junction bases left unmatched: 5. CDR3 length: 14 residues. Germline-derived CDR1 and CDR2 are LGHNA and YSLEER. The DNA of the CDR3 is TGCGCCAGCAGCCAAGGGGGAGGGGCAGATGAGCAGTTCTTC. Translating it yields CASSQGGGADEQFF.

A word on this clonotype: This sequence may be a read error, since a much larger clone differs from it by one base. Because the CDR3's place on the DNA is in doubt, the DNA is left out and the CDR3 is given as listed by TCRdb. The rearrangement uses TRBV20-1 and TRBJ2-1; the table's TRBD2 call for D was not verified on the DNA. With termini counted, the CDR3 has 16 amino acids. Per the germline V gene, CDR1 is DFQATT and CDR2 is SNEGSKA (reference sequence). The CDR3 region is CSALGVGSGTYNERFF.

This clonotype was found once. A much larger clone lies a single base off, so this may be a read error. The CDR3 region is CSGVLGSREQYF. CDR3 DNA sequence: TGCAGCGGTGTATTGGGATCGAGAGAGCAGTACTTC. The rearrangement joins TRBV29-1 to TRBJ2-7, with D uncertain. The germline gives CDR1 SQVTM, CDR2 ANQGSEA. The CDR3 spans 12 residues. The V end lost 7 bases, the J end lost 7 bases, and 17 bases lay between the germline ends.

This clonotype was recorded a few times. This rearrangement joins TRBV12-3 or TRBV12-4 to TRBJ2-1; the D gene is possibly TRBD2 (6 bases). This CDR3 has 14 amino acids. The ends were cut back, 3 bases at V and 7 bases at J, with 13 bases in the middle. CDR3 region: CASSFQSGRNEQFF. CDR3 in DNA: TGTGCCAGCAGTTTTCAGTCAGGGAGGAATGAGCAGTTCTTC.